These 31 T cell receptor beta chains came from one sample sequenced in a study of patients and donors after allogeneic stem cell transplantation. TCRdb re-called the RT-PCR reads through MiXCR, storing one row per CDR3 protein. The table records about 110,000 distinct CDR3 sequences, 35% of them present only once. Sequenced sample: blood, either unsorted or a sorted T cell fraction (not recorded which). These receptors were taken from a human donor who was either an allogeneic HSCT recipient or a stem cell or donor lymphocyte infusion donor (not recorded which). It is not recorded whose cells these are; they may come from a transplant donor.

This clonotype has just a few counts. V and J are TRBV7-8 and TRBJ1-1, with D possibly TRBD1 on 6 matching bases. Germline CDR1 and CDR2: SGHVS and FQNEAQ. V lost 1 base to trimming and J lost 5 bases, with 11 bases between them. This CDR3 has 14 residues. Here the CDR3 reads CASSLVQGWTEAFF. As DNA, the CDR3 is TGTGCCAGCAGCTTAGTACAGGGTTGGACTGAAGCTTTCTTT.

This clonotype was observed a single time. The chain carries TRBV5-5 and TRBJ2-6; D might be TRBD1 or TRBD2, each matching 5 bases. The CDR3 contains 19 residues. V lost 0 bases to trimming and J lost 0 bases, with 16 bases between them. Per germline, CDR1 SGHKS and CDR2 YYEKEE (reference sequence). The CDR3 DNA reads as TGTGCCAGCAGCTTGGTTCTAGCCAGGGACCCCTCTGGGGCCAACGTCCTGACTTTC. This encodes CASSLVLARDPSGANVLTF. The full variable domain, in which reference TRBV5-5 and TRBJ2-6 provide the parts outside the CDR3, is DAGVTQSPTHLIKTRGQQVTLRCSPISGHKSVSWYQQVLGQGPQFIFQYYEKEERGRGNFPDRFSARQFPNYSSELNVNALLLGDSALYLCASSLVLARDPSGANVLTFGAGSRLTVL.

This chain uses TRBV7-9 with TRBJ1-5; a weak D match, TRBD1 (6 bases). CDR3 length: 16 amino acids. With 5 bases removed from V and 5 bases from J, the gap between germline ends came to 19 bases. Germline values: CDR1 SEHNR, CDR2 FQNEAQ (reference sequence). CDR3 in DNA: TGTGCCAGCAGCCCAAGTCAGGGGTGGTGGCATCAGCCCCAGCATTTT. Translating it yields CASSPSQGWWHQPQHF.

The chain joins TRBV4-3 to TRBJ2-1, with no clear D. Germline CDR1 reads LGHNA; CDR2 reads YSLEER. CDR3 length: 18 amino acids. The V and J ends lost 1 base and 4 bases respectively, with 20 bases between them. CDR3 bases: TGCGCCAGCAGCCAAGTTGGGGATAGGGCATTCCCTTACAATGAGCAGTTCTTC. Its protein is CASSQVGDRAFPYNEQFF.

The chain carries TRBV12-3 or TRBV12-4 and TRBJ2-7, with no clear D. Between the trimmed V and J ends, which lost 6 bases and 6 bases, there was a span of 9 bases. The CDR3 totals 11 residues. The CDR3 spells CASRGVSEQYF. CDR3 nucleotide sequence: TGTGCCAGCAGAGGAGTTTCCGAGCAGTACTTC.

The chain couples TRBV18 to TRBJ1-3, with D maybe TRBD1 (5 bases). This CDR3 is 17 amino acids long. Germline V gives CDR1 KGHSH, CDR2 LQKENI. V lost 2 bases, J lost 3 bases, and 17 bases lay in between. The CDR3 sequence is CASSPATAGARGNTIYF. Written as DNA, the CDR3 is TGTGCCAGCTCACCAGCCACGGCCGGGGCGCGTGGAAACACCATATATTTT.

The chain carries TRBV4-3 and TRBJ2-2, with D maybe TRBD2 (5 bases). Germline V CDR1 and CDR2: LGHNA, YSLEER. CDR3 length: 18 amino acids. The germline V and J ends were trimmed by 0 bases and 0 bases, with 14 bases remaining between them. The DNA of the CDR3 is TGCGCCAGCAGCCAAGATCCCCCGGCGGGTGCGAACACCGGGGAGCTGTTTTTT. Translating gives CASSQDPPAGANTGELFF.

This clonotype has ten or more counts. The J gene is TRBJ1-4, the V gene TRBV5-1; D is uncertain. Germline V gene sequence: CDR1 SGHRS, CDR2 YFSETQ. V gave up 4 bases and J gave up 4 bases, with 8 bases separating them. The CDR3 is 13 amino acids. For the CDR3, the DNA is TGCGCCAGCAGCCCCCACCTTAATGAAAAACTGTTTTTT. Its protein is CASSPHLNEKLFF.

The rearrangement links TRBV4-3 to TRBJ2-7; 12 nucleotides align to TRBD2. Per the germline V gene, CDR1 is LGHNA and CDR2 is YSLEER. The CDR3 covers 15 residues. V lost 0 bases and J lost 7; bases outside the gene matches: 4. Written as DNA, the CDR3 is TGCGCCAGCAGCCAAGAGACTAGCGGGAGAAATGAGCAGTACTTC. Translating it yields CASSQETSGRNEQYF.

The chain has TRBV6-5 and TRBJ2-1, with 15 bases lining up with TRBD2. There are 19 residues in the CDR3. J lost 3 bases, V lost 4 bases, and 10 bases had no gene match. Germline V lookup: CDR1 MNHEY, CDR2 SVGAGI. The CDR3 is CASSSPGLAGGFSYNEQFF. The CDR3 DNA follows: TGTGCCAGCAGTTCGCCGGGACTAGCGGGAGGTTTCAGCTACAATGAGCAGTTCTTC.

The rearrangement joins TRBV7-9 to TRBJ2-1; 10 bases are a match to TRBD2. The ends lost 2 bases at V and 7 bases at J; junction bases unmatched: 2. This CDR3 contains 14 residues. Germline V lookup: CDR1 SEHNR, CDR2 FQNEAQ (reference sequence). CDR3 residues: CASSLTSGINEQFF. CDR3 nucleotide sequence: TGTGCCAGCAGCTTAACTAGCGGGATAAATGAGCAGTTCTTC.

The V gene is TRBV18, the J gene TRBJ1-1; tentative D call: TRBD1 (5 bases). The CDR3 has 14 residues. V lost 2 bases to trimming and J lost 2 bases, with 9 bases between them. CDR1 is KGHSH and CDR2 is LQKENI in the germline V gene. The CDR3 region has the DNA TGTGCCAGCTCACCATTGGGGGGAAACACTGAAGCTTTCTTT. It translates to CASSPLGGNTEAFF.

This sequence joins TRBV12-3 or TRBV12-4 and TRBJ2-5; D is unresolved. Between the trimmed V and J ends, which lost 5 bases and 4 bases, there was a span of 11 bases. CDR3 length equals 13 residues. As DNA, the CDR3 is TGTGCCAGCAGTACCCGAGTGGGAGAGACCCAGTACTTC. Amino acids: CASSTRVGETQYF.

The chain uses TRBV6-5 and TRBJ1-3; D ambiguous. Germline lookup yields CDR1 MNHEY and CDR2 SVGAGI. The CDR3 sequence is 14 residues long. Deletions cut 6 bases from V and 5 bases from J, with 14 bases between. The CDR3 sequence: CASRARRGRNTIYF. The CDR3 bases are TGTGCCAGCAGGGCGAGGAGAGGACGAAACACCATATATTTT.

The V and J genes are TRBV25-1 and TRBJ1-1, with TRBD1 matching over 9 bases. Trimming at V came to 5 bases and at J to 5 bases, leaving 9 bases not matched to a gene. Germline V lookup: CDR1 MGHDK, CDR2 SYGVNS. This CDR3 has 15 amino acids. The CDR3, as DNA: TGTGCCAGCAGTTTCCCCGGGACAGGGAGAACTGAAGCTTTCTTT. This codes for CASSFPGTGRTEAFF.

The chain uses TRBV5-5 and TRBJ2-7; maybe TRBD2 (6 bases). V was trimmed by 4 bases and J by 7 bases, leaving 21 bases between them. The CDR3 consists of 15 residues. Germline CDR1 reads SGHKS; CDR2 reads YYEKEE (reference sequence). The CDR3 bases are TGTGCCAGCAGCAAAATTCTAGCGCCTTCGGGAGAGCAGTACTTC. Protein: CASSKILAPSGEQYF.

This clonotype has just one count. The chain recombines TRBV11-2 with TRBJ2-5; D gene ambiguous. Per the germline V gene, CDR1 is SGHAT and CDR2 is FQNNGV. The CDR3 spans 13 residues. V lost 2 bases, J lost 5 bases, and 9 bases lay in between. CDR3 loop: CASSLSFVETQYF. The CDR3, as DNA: TGTGCCAGCAGCTTAAGTTTTGTCGAGACCCAGTACTTC.

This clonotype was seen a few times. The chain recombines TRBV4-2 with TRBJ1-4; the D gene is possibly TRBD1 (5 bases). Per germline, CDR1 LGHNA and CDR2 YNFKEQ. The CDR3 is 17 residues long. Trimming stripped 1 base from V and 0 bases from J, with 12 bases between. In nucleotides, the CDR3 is TGTGCCAGCAGCCAAGTTGCGGGGGAGACAACTAATGAAAAACTGTTTTTT. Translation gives CASSQVAGETTNEKLFF.

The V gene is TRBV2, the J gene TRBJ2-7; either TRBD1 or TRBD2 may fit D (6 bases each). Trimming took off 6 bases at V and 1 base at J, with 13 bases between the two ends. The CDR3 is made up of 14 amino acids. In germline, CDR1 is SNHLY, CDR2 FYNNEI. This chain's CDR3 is CASSKGGISYEQYF. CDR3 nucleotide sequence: TGTGCCAGCAGCAAGGGGGGCATTTCCTACGAGCAGTACTTC.

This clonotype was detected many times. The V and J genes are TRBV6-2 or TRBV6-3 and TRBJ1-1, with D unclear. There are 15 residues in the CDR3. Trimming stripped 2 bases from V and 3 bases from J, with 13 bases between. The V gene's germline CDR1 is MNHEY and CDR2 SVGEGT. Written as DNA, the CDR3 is TGTGCCAGCAGTTACCCCCCTCATCTCGACACTGAAGCTTTCTTT. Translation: CASSYPPHLDTEAFF.

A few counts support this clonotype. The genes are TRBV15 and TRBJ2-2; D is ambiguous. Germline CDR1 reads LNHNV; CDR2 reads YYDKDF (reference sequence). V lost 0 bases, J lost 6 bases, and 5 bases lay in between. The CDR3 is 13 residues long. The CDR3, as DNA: TGTGCCACCAGCAGAGACCCCGCCGGGGAGCTGTTTTTT. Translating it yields CATSRDPAGELFF.

DNA of the CDR3: TGTGCCAGCTCCCCCTTTATCGGAGTCGACAATGAGCAGTTCTTC. Amino acids: CASSPFIGVDNEQFF. The V call is TRBV12-3 or TRBV12-4, the J call TRBJ2-1, with D unresolved. The V and J ends lost 8 bases and 5 bases respectively, with 19 bases between them. The CDR3 has 15 residues.

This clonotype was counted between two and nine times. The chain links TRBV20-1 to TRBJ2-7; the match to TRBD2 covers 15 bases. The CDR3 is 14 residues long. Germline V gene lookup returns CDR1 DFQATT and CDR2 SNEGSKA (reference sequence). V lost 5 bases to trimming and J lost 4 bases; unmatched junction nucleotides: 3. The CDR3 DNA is TGCAGTGCTTACGGACTAGCGGGAGGGTACGAGCAGTACTTC. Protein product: CSAYGLAGGYEQYF.

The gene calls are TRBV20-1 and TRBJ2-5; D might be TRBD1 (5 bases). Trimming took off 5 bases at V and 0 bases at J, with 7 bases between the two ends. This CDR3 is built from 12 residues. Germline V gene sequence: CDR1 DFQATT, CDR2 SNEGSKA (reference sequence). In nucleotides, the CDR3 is TGCAGTGCTTCCAGGGACCAAGAGACCCAGTACTTC. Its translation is CSASRDQETQYF.

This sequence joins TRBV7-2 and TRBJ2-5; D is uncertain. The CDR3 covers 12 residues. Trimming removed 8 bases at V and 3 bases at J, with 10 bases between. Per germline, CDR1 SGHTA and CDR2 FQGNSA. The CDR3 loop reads CASSPRKETQYF. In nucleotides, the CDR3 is TGTGCCAGCTCGCCGAGGAAAGAGACCCAGTACTTC.

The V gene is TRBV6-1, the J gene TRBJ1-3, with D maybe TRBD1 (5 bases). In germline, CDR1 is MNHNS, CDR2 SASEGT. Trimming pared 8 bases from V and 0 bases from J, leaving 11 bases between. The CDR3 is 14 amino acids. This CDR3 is CASPGPHSGNTIYF. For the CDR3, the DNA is TGTGCCAGCCCGGGACCGCACTCTGGAAACACCATATATTTT.

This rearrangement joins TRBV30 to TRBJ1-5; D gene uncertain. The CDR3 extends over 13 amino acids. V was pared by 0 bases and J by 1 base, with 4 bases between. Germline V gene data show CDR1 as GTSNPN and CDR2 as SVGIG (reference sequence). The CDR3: CAWSVQSNQPQHF. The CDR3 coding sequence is TGTGCCTGGAGTGTACAAAGCAATCAGCCCCAGCATTTT.

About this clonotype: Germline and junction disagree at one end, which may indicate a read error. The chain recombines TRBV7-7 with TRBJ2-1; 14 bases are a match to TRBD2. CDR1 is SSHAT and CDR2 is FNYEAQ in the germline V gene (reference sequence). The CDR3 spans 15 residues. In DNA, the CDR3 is TGTGCTAGCACCCGACTAGCGGGAGGGCCCAATGAGCAGTTCTTC. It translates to CASTRLAGGPNEQFF. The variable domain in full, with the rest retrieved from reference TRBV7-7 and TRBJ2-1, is GAGVSQSPRYKVTKRGQDVTLRCDPISSHATLYWYQQALGQGPEFLTYFNYEAQPDKSGLPSDRFSAERPEGSISTLTIQRTEQRDSAMYRCASTRLAGGPNEQFFGPGTRLTVL.

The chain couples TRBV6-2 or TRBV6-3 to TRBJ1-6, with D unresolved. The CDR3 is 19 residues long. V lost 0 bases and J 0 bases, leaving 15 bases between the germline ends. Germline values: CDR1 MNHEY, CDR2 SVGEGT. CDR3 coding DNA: TGTGCCAGCAGTTACTCGGACGCAGTCTACGGCTCCTATAATTCACCCCTCCACTTT. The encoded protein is CASSYSDAVYGSYNSPLHF.

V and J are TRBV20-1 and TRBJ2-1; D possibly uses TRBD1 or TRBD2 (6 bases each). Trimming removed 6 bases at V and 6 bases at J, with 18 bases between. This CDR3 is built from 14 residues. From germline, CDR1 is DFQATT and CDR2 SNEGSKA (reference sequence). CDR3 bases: TGCAGTGCCACGGAGGGCAGGGGTCGCAATGAGCAGTTCTTC. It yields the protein CSATEGRGRNEQFF.

The CDR3 is CASSLQGNDEQFF. Written as DNA, the CDR3 is TGTGCCAGCAGCTTACAGGGTAATGATGAGCAGTTCTTC. This chain connects TRBV7-2 to TRBJ2-1, with D possibly TRBD1 on 5 matching bases. The CDR3 contains 13 residues. V was trimmed by 2 bases and J by 8 bases, leaving 10 bases between them. CDR1 is SGHTA and CDR2 is FQGNSA in the germline V gene.